This T cell receptor (beta chain) was captured by sequencing in a study of T cell responses to AZD1222 COVID-19 vaccine. Broader study findings: The CD4 TCRs associated with vaccination extended across spike and predominated at 160-218 and 743-854. Spike-specific TCR breadth and depth both grew after two AZD1222 doses.

Some clones are missing from TCRdb's copy, which holds only in-frame ones; the method was immunoSEQ multiplex PCR. The sample holds under 150,000 clones, 85% to 95% seen once. Notes on this clone: Its antigen remains unidentified.

CDR1 and CDR2 from the germline V gene are SEHNR and FQNEAQ (reference sequence). The CDR3 extends over 14 amino acids. With 1 base removed from V and 3 bases from J, the gap between germline ends came to 9 bases. The starting material was peripheral blood, obtained 28 days after the second AZD1222 dose. The rearrangement uses TRBV7-9 and TRBJ1-1; D is unclear. This TCR was sampled from an adult who received the AZD1222 COVID-19 vaccine. The CDR3 protein is CASSLGQSYTEAFF. CDR3 DNA: TGTGCCAGCAGCTTAGGGCAATCGTACACTGAAGCTTTCTTT.